This TCR beta chain emerged from a study of blood T cell repertoires in COVID-19. Whole-study context: Whether acute or convalescent, the COVID-19 samples came from the United States, Italy and Spain. From T cells, B-cell-depleted T cells, or PBMCs came the material, which was cDNA or gDNA.

Followed over time, Seattle patients had been enrolled while infection was active. The length of the CDR3 is 16 residues. Trimming at V came to 5 bases and at J to 1 base, leaving 6 bases not matched to a gene. The V gene's germline CDR1 is SGHTA and CDR2 FQGNSA. The authors' processing: The authors estimated nucleated cell counts from reference gene primer amplification. Only in-frame clones appear in the TCRdb table, and some are missing; sequencing was by immunoSEQ multiplex PCR. For V, J and clone size, that table is used; D and trimming come from the DNA. The profile covers roughly 330,000 clones, with 87% appearing a single time and more than 7.5% taken by the ten largest.

The material sequenced was peripheral blood. The V gene is TRBV7-2, the J gene TRBJ1-2; the match to TRBD1 covers 11 bases. The clonotype comes from a man aged 25 to 40 with COVID-19, enrolled during active disease. CDR3 DNA sequence: TGTGCCAGCAGCGACCGGGACAGGGGGATTAACTATGGCTACACCTTC. Its protein is CASSDRDRGINYGYTF.